Below, one TCR beta chain is given with its context. Its specificity is not known. The sample is drawn from a study of CD8+CD57+ T cells in acquired aplastic anemia. Study observations and caveats: CD8+ Simpson's diversity showed no significant patient-control difference. Shared by patients and controls, almost 30 CD8+ CDR3s were abundant in patients.

In germline, CDR1 is SGHTA, CDR2 FQGNSA. The V gene lost 3 bases and the J gene lost 2 bases, with 13 bases spanning the gap. CDR3 length: 15 amino acids. Patients picked for sequencing had shown CD8+CD57+ cell expansion detected by flow cytometry. No patient had been given any therapy when blood was sampled. Genomic DNA served as template for TCR beta VDJ and CDR3 profiling. One entry per CDR3 protein results from TCRdb running MiXCR on the reads. The data show 120,000 or so distinct CDR3 sequences, 40% seen once. Sequencing input: sorted CD4+, CD8+, or CD8+CD57+ T cells (not recorded which) from PBMCs. V gene TRBV7-2 combines with J gene TRBJ1-2; D is unresolved. This TCR was recovered from a human donor with aplastic anemia. CDR3 sequence reads: CASSLADSVNYGYTF. Written as DNA, the CDR3 is TGTGCCAGCAGCTTGGCGGATTCCGTAAACTATGGCTACACCTTC.